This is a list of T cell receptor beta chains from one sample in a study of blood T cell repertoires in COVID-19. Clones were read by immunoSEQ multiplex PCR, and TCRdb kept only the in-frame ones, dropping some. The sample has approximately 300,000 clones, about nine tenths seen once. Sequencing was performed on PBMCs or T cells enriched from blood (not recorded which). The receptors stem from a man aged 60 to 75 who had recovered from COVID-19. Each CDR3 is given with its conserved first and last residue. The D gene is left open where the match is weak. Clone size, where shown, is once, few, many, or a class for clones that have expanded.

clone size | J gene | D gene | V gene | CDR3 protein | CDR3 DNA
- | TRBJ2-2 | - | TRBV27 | CASSLSPSTGNTGELFF | TGTGCCAGCAGTTTATCCCCTTCAACCGGGAACACCGGGGAGCTGTTTTTT
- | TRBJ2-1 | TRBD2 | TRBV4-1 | CASSLTGGPSYNEQFF | TGCGCCAGCAGCTTAACGGGAGGTCCCTCCTACAATGAGCAGTTCTTC
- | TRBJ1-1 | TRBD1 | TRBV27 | CASSQGQGAEAFF | TGTGCCAGCAGTCAAGGACAGGGTGCTGAAGCTTTCTTT
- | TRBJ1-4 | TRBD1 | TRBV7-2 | CASSLTGEQEKLFF | TGTGCCAGCAGCTTAACAGGGGAGCAGGAAAAACTGTTTTTT
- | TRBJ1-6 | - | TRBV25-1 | CASSEGGFDSPLHF | TGTGCCAGCAGTGAGGGGGGGTTTGATTCACCCCTCCACTTT
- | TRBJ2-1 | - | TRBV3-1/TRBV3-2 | CASSQDKARSSYNEQFF | TGTGCCAGCAGCCAAGATAAGGCGAGGAGCTCCTACAATGAGCAGTTCTTC
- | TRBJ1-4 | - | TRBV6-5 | CASQGRGTNEKLFF | TGTGCCAGTCAAGGTCGGGGAACTAATGAAAAACTGTTTTTT
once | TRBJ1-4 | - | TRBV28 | CASSSPRGGNGEKLFF | TGTGCCAGCAGTTCCCCAAGGGGAGGGAACGGTGAAAAACTGTTTTTT
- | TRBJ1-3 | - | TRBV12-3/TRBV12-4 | CASSFGGPDTIYF | TGTGCCAGCAGTTTCGGGGGGCCAGACACCATATATTTT
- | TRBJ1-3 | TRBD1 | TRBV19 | CASRRDRGFGGNTIYF | TGTGCCAGTAGACGGGACAGGGGGTTCGGTGGAAACACCATATATTTT